This T cell receptor (beta chain) was identified during a study of shared clonotypes between healthy human individuals. Only in-frame clones appear in the TCRdb table, and some are missing; sequencing was by immunoSEQ multiplex PCR. This table holds some 350,000 clones, under 80% found once. This CDR3 contains 17 residues. V trimming: 3 bases; J trimming: 2 bases; junction bases outside the gene matches: 11. CDR1 is KGHSH and CDR2 is LQKENI in the germline V gene. This sequence originates from a man aged 30-40 years in good health. V usage is TRBV18 and J usage is TRBJ2-5; 8 bases agree with TRBD1. The sample comprised memory CD4+ T cells sorted from blood. Subset described: CD45RA-negative fraction. CDR3 sequence reads: CASSPGHGQGGQETQYF. The CDR3 DNA follows: TGTGCCAGCTCACCCGGCCATGGACAGGGCGGACAAGAGACCCAGTACTTC.